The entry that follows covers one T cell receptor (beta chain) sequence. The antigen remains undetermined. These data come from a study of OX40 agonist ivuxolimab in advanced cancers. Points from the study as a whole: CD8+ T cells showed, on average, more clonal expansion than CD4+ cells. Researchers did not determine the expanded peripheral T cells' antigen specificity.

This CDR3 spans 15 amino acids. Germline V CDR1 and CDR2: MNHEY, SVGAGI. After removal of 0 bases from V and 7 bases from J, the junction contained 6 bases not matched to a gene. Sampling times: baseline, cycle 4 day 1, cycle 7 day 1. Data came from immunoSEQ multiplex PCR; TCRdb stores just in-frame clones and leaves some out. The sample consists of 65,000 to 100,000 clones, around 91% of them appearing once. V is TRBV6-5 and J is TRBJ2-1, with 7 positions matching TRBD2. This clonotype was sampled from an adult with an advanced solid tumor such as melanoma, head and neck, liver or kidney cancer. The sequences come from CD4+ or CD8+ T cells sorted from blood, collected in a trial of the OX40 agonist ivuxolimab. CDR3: CASSYSRGGKNEQFF. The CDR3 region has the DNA TGTGCCAGCAGTTACTCAAGGGGAGGGAAAAATGAGCAGTTCTTC.